Given below is one TCR beta chain in context. Its antigen is currently unknown. Amplification used 60 Vbeta primers and 13 Jbeta primers. Repertoires were generated with immunoSEQ multiplex PCR, while TCRdb's copy carries only in-frame clones and drops some. The table shows 95,000 to 150,000 clones, with 65% to 90% occurring only once. The data were taken from a study of cytomegalovirus exposure and HLA in healthy donors. Whole-study results and caveats: For most TCR beta V segments, an earlier analysis put the productive rate at about 90% or about 30% of the time. It was likely that a cluster of highly shared sequence variants was a sequencing artifact.

Donors had nominal health at sampling but likely had unrecorded immune exposures. The sequencing sample was made of PBMCs. This TCR was recovered from a man aged 25-45 years in good health and CMV-seronegative.

The CDR3 region has the DNA TGTGCCAGCACTCTGGACGGGGGTGAGCAGTTCTTC. Translation gives CASTLDGGEQFF. The rearrangement joins TRBV2 to TRBJ2-1, with D possibly matching TRBD2 (6 bases). V lost 7 bases and J lost 9, with 13 bases in between. In germline, CDR1 is SNHLY, CDR2 FYNNEI. This CDR3 has 12 residues.